These 28 T cell receptor beta chains were sequenced from one sample in a study of PD-1 blockade in classical Hodgkin lymphoma. Using immunoSEQ multiplex PCR, the repertoire was profiled, and TCRdb retains in-frame clones only, with some absent. The data contain tens of thousands of clones, just over 90% of them singletons. Specified time point: cycle 4 day 1 (C4D1), after 6 weeks of nivolumab. Each patient's relapse followed autologous stem cell transplantation, and brentuximab vedotin exposure varied. Sequencing was performed on peripheral blood mononuclear cells (PBMCs), taken before the fourth cycle of nivolumab. The receptors derive from a human donor with classical Hodgkin lymphoma.

The table lists this clone with a count of one. The rearrangement joins TRBV7-9 to TRBJ2-7, with D perhaps TRBD2 (6 bases). The ends were cut back, 1 base at V and 3 bases at J, with 10 bases in the middle. Germline lookup yields CDR1 SEHNR and CDR2 FQNEAQ (reference sequence). The CDR3 contains 14 residues. CDR3: CASSLGGGVYEQYF. The CDR3 DNA reads TGTGCCAGCAGCTTAGGGGGCGGGGTCTACGAGCAGTACTTC.

This clone has a single count. The V and J genes are TRBV30 and TRBJ1-1; D remains ambiguous. V shed 0 bases and J shed 7 bases, with 9 bases lying between them. The CDR3 runs 12 residues. The germline V gene has CDR1 GTSNPN and CDR2 SVGIG (reference sequence). Here the CDR3 DNA reads TGTGCCTGGAGTGTACAAGGCGGTGAAGCTTTCTTT. This translates into CAWSVQGGEAFF.

The chain couples TRBV4-3 to TRBJ1-3; D gene ambiguous. Trimming removed 5 bases at V and 3 bases at J, with 14 bases between. Germline assignment: CDR1 LGHNA and CDR2 YSLEER. CDR3 size: 15 residues. The CDR3 DNA sequence: TGCGCCAGCAGCGAGGGAGGGTTTCGTGGAAACACCATATATTTT. Its protein product is CASSEGGFRGNTIYF.

CDR3: CASSYSGTGNQPQHF. The CDR3 DNA is TGTGCCAGCAGTTACTCGGGGACAGGGAATCAGCCCCAGCATTTT. J is TRBJ1-5 and V is TRBV6-5; 9 bases are shared with TRBD1. Germline CDR1 and CDR2: MNHEY and SVGAGI. The CDR3 sequence is 15 residues long. V lost 0 bases to trimming and J lost 4 bases; unmatched junction nucleotides: 1.

This clone has more than one count but fewer than ten. This rearrangement joins TRBV19 to TRBJ1-2, with TRBD1 identical over 10 bases. V dropped 3 bases and J dropped 8; count of bases not matched to a gene: 9. CDR3 length: 15 amino acids. The germline V gene has CDR1 LNHDA and CDR2 SQIVND (reference sequence). Here the CDR3 reads CASSMMTGGAKGYTF. The CDR3 nucleotides read TGTGCCAGTAGTATGATGACAGGGGGCGCGAAGGGCTACACCTTC.

The chain couples TRBV5-1 to TRBJ1-2; D is unclear. The V end was cut by 6 bases, the J end by 4 bases, with 13 bases between. This CDR3 has 13 residues. The germline CDR1 and CDR2 sequences are SGHRS and YFSETQ. The CDR3: CASTMDAVYGYTF. The CDR3 DNA follows: TGCGCCAGCACCATGGACGCTGTCTATGGCTACACCTTC.

The chain is built from TRBV30 and TRBJ2-3; 13 bases are a match to TRBD2. The CDR3 contains 17 residues. The V segment lost 8 bases and the J segment 1 base; nucleotides outside the gene matches: 12. Germline assignment: CDR1 GTSNPN and CDR2 SVGIG (reference sequence). For the CDR3, the DNA is TGTGCCGGAACTAGCGGGGGGGCCGGAATTCGCACAGATACGCAGTATTTT. It translates to CAGTSGGAGIRTDTQYF.

The chain recombines TRBV9 with TRBJ1-2, with a possible D match to TRBD1 (5 bases). The V end lost 2 bases, the J end lost 5 bases, and 19 bases lay between the germline ends. The germline V gene encodes CDR1 SGDLS and CDR2 YYNGEE. This CDR3 contains 16 residues. The DNA of the CDR3 is TGTGCCAGCAGCGTCGGTTCGGGGCAGGGAATATATGGCTACACCTTC. It encodes CASSVGSGQGIYGYTF.

This chain links TRBV28 with TRBJ1-2; D is uncertain. The CDR3 sequence is 14 residues long. V was shortened by 6 bases and J by 6 bases, with 17 bases between the two germline ends. Germline lookup yields CDR1 MDHEN and CDR2 SYDVKM. The CDR3 DNA sequence: TGTGCCAGCAGCCCTTTGGGTTTTGTGGATGGCTACACCTTC. It is translated as CASSPLGFVDGYTF.

The genes are TRBV7-2 and TRBJ2-3, with 10 bases aligning to TRBD2. The trim removed 5 bases at V and 5 bases at J, leaving 10 bases unmatched. The germline V gene encodes CDR1 SGHTA and CDR2 FQGNSA. The CDR3 consists of 16 residues. CDR3 coding DNA: TGTGCCAGCAGCCTCACAGCGGGGGGGCCGATAGATACGCAGTATTTT. Amino acid sequence: CASSLTAGGPIDTQYF. The variable domain in full, with the rest retrieved from reference TRBV7-2 and TRBJ2-3, is GAGVSQSPSNKVTEKGKDVELRCDPISGHTALYWYRQSLGQGLEFLIYFQGNSAPDKSGLPSDRFSAERTGGSVSTLTIQRTQQEDSAVYLCASSLTAGGPIDTQYFGPGTRLTVL.

This chain joins TRBV28 and TRBJ1-1; D uncertain. Germline V gene data show CDR1 as MDHEN and CDR2 as SYDVKM. This CDR3 is built from 12 residues. V was shortened by 5 bases and J by 4 bases, with 8 bases between the two germline ends. DNA of the CDR3: TGTGCCAGCAGTCCCCCTTTCACTGAAGCTTTCTTT. It is translated as CASSPPFTEAFF.

The chain is built from TRBV9 and TRBJ2-5, with TRBD1 matching 7 bases. V lost 4 bases to trimming and J lost 7 bases; unmatched junction nucleotides: 16. The CDR3 length is 16 residues. The germline V gene encodes CDR1 SGDLS and CDR2 YYNGEE. The CDR3 bases are TGTGCCAGCAGCCCGTACAGGGGAACTGCAATGGGGACCCAGTACTTC. It yields the protein CASSPYRGTAMGTQYF.

V usage is TRBV7-9 and J usage is TRBJ1-1; TRBD1 aligns across 8 bases. Germline trimming cut 5 bases from V and 8 bases from J; bases unmatched to any gene: 4. CDR3 length equals 12 residues. Germline lookup yields CDR1 SEHNR and CDR2 FQNEAQ (reference sequence). CDR3 sequence reads: CASSPGGPEAFF. The CDR3 DNA reads as TGTGCCAGCAGCCCAGGGGGCCCCGAAGCTTTCTTT.

J is TRBJ2-5 and V is TRBV11-2, with TRBD1 identical over 7 bases. Per the germline V gene, CDR1 is SGHAT and CDR2 is FQNNGV. This CDR3 is 15 amino acids long. Trimming removed 5 bases from V and 1 base from J; junction bases left unmatched: 7. CDR3 nucleotides: TGTGCCAGCAGCCCACAGGGGTTTTTCCAAGAGACCCAGTACTTC. Its protein product is CASSPQGFFQETQYF.

The rearrangement uses TRBV7-5 and TRBJ2-5; the table's D call of TRBD1 was not tested on the DNA. TRBV7-5 is classified as a pseudogene. CDR3 size: 17 residues. CDR3 DNA: TGTGTCAGAAGCTTAGTCCGTCGTACAGTCGAGCAAGAGACCCAGTACTTC. Residues: CVRSLVRRTVEQETQYF.

J is TRBJ2-7 and V is TRBV5-4; weak D call: TRBD1 (6 bases). This CDR3 is built from 16 residues. CDR1 and CDR2 (germline): SGHNT, YYREEE (reference sequence). V gave up 4 bases and J gave up 3 bases, with 20 bases separating them. The CDR3 loop is CASSIGGSQGNYEQYF. CDR3 DNA: TGTGCCAGCAGCATTGGGGGCAGTCAGGGCAACTACGAGCAGTACTTC.

This chain uses TRBV10-3 with TRBJ1-6; 7 bases line up with TRBD1. Germline CDR1 reads ENHRY; CDR2 reads SYGVKD. V dropped 9 bases and J dropped 7; count of bases not matched to a gene: 6. There are 13 residues in the CDR3. The CDR3 is CAIRGTANSPLHF. CDR3 in DNA: TGTGCCATTCGCGGGACAGCAAATTCACCCCTCCACTTT.

In this sample, this clone turned up once. This rearrangement joins TRBV19 to TRBJ1-2, with 9 bases lining up with TRBD1. CDR3 size: 15 residues. Germline V gene sequence: CDR1 LNHDA, CDR2 SQIVND (reference sequence). V gave up 9 bases and J gave up 1 base; unmatched junction bases: 9. The CDR3 loop is CASRQQGAVNYGYTF. The DNA for the CDR3 is TGTGCCAGCCGCCAACAGGGGGCGGTTAACTATGGCTACACCTTC.

With regard to this clone: Other DNA sequences in the same sample also yield this CDR3. This sequence joins TRBV5-6 and TRBJ2-7; no clear D. Germline CDR1 SGHDT, CDR2 YYEEEE. The CDR3 spans 11 residues. V shed 2 bases and J shed 3 bases, with 3 bases lying between them. Here the CDR3 DNA reads TGTGCCAGCAGCTTAGTCTACGAGCAGTACTTC. This encodes CASSLVYEQYF. Combining the CDR3 with reference TRBV5-6 and TRBJ2-7 gives the whole variable domain DAGVTQSPTHLIKTRGQQVTLRCSPKSGHDTVSWYQQALGQGPQFIFQYYEEEERQRGNFPDRFSGHQFPNYSSELNVNALLLGDSALYLCASSLVYEQYFGPGTRLTVT.

A few counts support this clone. The V and J genes are TRBV6-5 and TRBJ2-5; D not certain. The length of the CDR3 is 12 residues. The V end lost 2 bases, the J end lost 5 bases, and 6 bases lay between the germline ends. In germline, CDR1 is MNHEY, CDR2 SVGAGI. Here the CDR3 DNA reads TGTGCCAGCAGTTACGCTGGGGAGACCCAGTACTTC. This codes for CASSYAGETQYF.

The V and J genes are TRBV11-3 and TRBJ2-7; D is possibly TRBD1 (6 bases). CDR1 is SGHNT, CDR2 YENEEA, per germline. CDR3 size: 12 residues. V lost 5 bases and J 8 bases, leaving 13 bases between the germline ends. Here the CDR3 DNA reads TGTGCCAGCAGCCCGAATGGGGACAAGCAGTACTTC. Translated: CASSPNGDKQYF.

This clone has a single count. The rearrangement links TRBV30 to TRBJ2-5; a possible D gene is TRBD1 (6 bases). The V and J ends lost 6 bases and 5 bases respectively, with 19 bases between them. CDR1 GTSNPN and CDR2 SVGIG come from the germline V gene (reference sequence). This CDR3 spans 14 amino acids. The CDR3 region has the DNA TGTGCCTGTCACCAGGGACACCTCGGGGAGACCCAGTACTTC. As protein: CACHQGHLGETQYF.

The chain joins TRBV28 to TRBJ2-1, with 12 bases matching TRBD1. Germline V gene sequence: CDR1 MDHEN, CDR2 SYDVKM. The CDR3 runs to 17 residues. V was pared by 5 bases and J by 4 bases, with 9 bases of the junction left unmatched. DNA for the CDR3: TGTGCCAGCAGTGGAACACCGGGACAGGGGGCGTACAATGAGCAGTTCTTC. Protein product: CASSGTPGQGAYNEQFF.

The genes are TRBV5-6 and TRBJ2-5; D not resolved. Germline assignment: CDR1 SGHDT and CDR2 YYEEEE. V lost 1 base and J 4 bases, leaving 8 bases between the germline ends. The CDR3 spans 13 residues. In DNA form, the CDR3 reads TGTGCCAGCAGCTTGACACATGGAGAGACCCAGTACTTC. This encodes CASSLTHGETQYF.

The J gene is TRBJ1-5, the V gene TRBV5-1; perhaps TRBD1 as D (5 bases). V gave up 0 bases and J gave up 5 bases, with 12 bases separating them. CDR3 length: 15 residues. Germline-derived CDR1 and CDR2 are SGHRS and YFSETQ. The CDR3 region is CASSLEGQGHQPQHF. The CDR3 DNA is TGCGCCAGCAGCTTGGAAGGCCAGGGCCATCAGCCCCAGCATTTT.

The rearrangement links TRBV5-1 to TRBJ2-3, with TRBD2 as a possible D gene (5 bases). In germline, CDR1 is SGHRS, CDR2 YFSETQ. CDR3 size: 15 residues. Trimming removed 0 bases from V and 6 bases from J, with 14 bases in between. The CDR3 coding sequence is TGCGCCAGCAGCTTGGGTGGGAGAACGGGTGATACGCAGTATTTT. Protein product: CASSLGGRTGDTQYF. The full variable domain, with the rest looked up from reference TRBV5-1 and TRBJ2-3, is KAGVTQTPRYLIKTRGQQVTLSCSPISGHRSVSWYQQTPGQGLQFLFEYFSETQRNKGNFPGRFSGRQFSNSRSEMNVSTLELGDSALYLCASSLGGRTGDTQYFGPGTRLTVL.

This clone was observed a single time. The V and J genes are TRBV7-6 and TRBJ1-1; maybe TRBD1 (6 bases). Trimming removed 4 bases at V and 3 bases at J, with 9 bases between. CDR1 is SGHVS and CDR2 is FNYEAQ in the germline V gene. CDR3 length equals 13 residues. The CDR3 sequence: CASSYTGHTEAFF. CDR3 sequence (DNA): TGTGCCAGCAGCTATACAGGGCACACTGAAGCTTTCTTT.

The V gene is TRBV15, the J gene TRBJ2-3; 8 bases agree with TRBD2. V lost 4 bases, J lost 3 bases, and 3 bases stayed unmatched. CDR1 and CDR2 from the germline V gene are LNHNV and YYDKDF (reference sequence). The CDR3 has 14 amino acids. The CDR3 nucleotides are TGTGCCACCAGCACCGGGGGGGTAACAGATACGCAGTATTTT. Protein sequence: CATSTGGVTDTQYF.